This T cell receptor beta chain was recorded in a study of low-dose radiotherapy and immunotherapy resistance in tumors. Study information: Every 2 weeks, cohort 1 got 0.5 Gy, reaching 6.5 Gy to the planning target volume.

First-strand cDNA used TRAV- and TRBV-specific primers, covering alpha and beta chains. A constant-region primer paired with the V-primer adapter amplified TCRs over about 19 PCR cycles. TCRdb called the reads again in MiXCR, with one record for every CDR3 protein. The repertoire holds 35,000 to 45,000 distinct CDR3 sequences, with less than 30% as singletons. Stated time point: after trial treatment. Regarding treatment: LDRT plus nivolumab, ipilimumab, low-dose cyclophosphamide and aspirin (RACIN trial). Eligibility required advanced solid tumors lacking tumor-infiltrating lymphocytes. Sample: PBMCs, taken after low-dose radiotherapy plus immunotherapy. The TCR comes from a male donor with prostate cancer.

CDR3 sequence (DNA): TGTGCCAGCAGCTCCCTGGGGGGCATAGAGACCCAGTACTTC. Translating gives CASSSLGGIETQYF. The V and J genes are TRBV7-6 and TRBJ2-5; TRBD1 or TRBD2 may be the D gene (6 bases each). Deletions cut 4 bases from V and 4 bases from J, with 13 bases between. Germline V gene lookup returns CDR1 SGHVS and CDR2 FNYEAQ. The CDR3 sequence is 14 residues long.